This passage covers 19 T cell receptor beta chains from one sample sequenced in a study of T cells in Graves' hyperthyroidism and ophthalmopathy. Regions amplified from RNA transcripts were the TCR beta CDR3 regions. Initially, a first-round RT-PCR of the TCR CDR3 employed the HTBI primer set. TCRdb re-analysed the multiplex PCR reads in MiXCR, keeping a single row per CDR3 protein. The table has 300,000 to 450,000 distinct CDR3 sequences, about a fifth seen once; the top ten hold 40% to 45%. Material: blood. The receptors here all came from a man between 18 and 29 years old with Graves' ophthalmopathy.

This clonotype was found a few times. The V gene is TRBV18, the J gene TRBJ1-2; D gene uncertain. Germline values: CDR1 KGHSH, CDR2 LQKENI. Trimming shortened V by 2 bases and J by 3 bases, and 16 bases separated the two germline ends. CDR3 size: 16 residues. For the CDR3, the DNA is TGTGCCAGCTCACCAAAACGGGCCTCTACCTACTATGGCTACACCTTC. This translates into CASSPKRASTYYGYTF.

Many counts were recorded for this clonotype. The chain joins TRBV7-9 to TRBJ2-3; a weak D match, TRBD2 (7 bases). Trimming took 6 bases from V and 6 from J, leaving 19 bases between them. CDR3 length: 15 residues. Per the germline V gene, CDR1 is SEHNR and CDR2 is FQNEAQ (reference sequence). The CDR3, as DNA: TGTGCCAGCAGGCGGGGGCCATCGCACGGGGATACGCAGTATTTT. Translation: CASRRGPSHGDTQYF.

The chain carries TRBV15 and TRBJ1-2; D remains unclear. Looked up from germline, CDR1 is LNHNV and CDR2 is YYDKDF (reference sequence). The germline V and J ends were trimmed by 5 bases and 4 bases, with 20 bases remaining between them. The CDR3 is 16 amino acids. In DNA form, the CDR3 reads TGTGCCACCAGCCCACCAGGTTCCGTCCCCTCCTATGGCTACACCTTC. It encodes CATSPPGSVPSYGYTF.

This clonotype was picked up a small number of times. The genes are TRBV9 and TRBJ2-1, with 9 bases that match TRBD1. This CDR3 comprises 15 residues. V lost 2 bases, J lost 3 bases, and 3 bases stayed unmatched. Germline CDR1 is SGDLS and CDR2 is YYNGEE. CDR3 protein: CASSVMTGGYNEQFF. CDR3 in DNA: TGTGCCAGCAGCGTCATGACAGGGGGCTACAATGAGCAGTTCTTC.

The chain combines TRBV3-1 with TRBJ2-1; 11 nucleotides line up with TRBD2. CDR3 length equals 17 residues. Germline values: CDR1 LGHDT, CDR2 YNNKEL (reference sequence). J lost 14 bases, V lost 1 base, and 16 bases had no gene match. Here the CDR3 reads CASSQAAGSGGVLGKFF. DNA of the CDR3: TGTGCCAGCAGCCAAGCTGCCGGTAGCGGGGGGGTGTTGGGGAAGTTCTTC.

The table lists this clonotype with many counts. The CDR3 region is CASSFTQVGDTQYF. In DNA, the CDR3 is TGTGCCAGCAGCTTTACTCAGGTGGGGGATACGCAGTATTTT. The chain has TRBV7-9 and TRBJ2-3; no clear D. CDR1 and CDR2 (germline): SEHNR, FQNEAQ (reference sequence). CDR3 length: 14 residues. V was pared by 3 bases and J by 6 bases, with 13 bases between.

This clonotype occurred a few times. V gene TRBV19 combines with J gene TRBJ2-7; D unresolved. Germline CDR1 reads LNHDA; CDR2 reads SQIVND (reference sequence). V shed 5 bases and J shed 3 bases, with 14 bases lying between them. The CDR3 contains 14 residues. CDR3 nucleotides: TGTGCCAGTAGTTGGGCAGCCGACAACTACGAGCAGTACTTC. It specifies CASSWAADNYEQYF.

This clonotype was seen more than once but under ten times. The V gene is TRBV18, the J gene TRBJ2-2, with D perhaps TRBD1 or TRBD2 (6 bases each). Looked up from germline, CDR1 is KGHSH and CDR2 is LQKENI. The CDR3 is 16 amino acids. V was pared by 2 bases and J by 6 bases, with 16 bases between. As DNA, the CDR3 is TGTGCCAGCTCACCAACGACCAGGGGAGGCCCCGGGGAGCTGTTTTTT. Amino acids: CASSPTTRGGPGELFF. Filled out from reference TRBV18 and TRBJ2-2, the complete variable domain reads NAGVMQNPRHLVRRRGQEARLRCSPMKGHSHVYWYRQLPEEGLKFMVYLQKENIIDESGMPKERFSAEFPKEGPSILRIQQVVRGDSAAYFCASSPTTRGGPGELFFGEGSRLTVL.

This clonotype was found many times. The chain employs TRBV9 and TRBJ2-5, with TRBD1 identical over 8 bases. This CDR3 comprises 14 residues. Germline lookup yields CDR1 SGDLS and CDR2 YYNGEE. V lost 2 bases to trimming and J lost 2 bases; unmatched junction nucleotides: 2. Here the CDR3 reads CASSVGQGQETQYF. DNA of the CDR3: TGTGCCAGCAGCGTCGGACAGGGACAAGAGACCCAGTACTTC. The full variable domain, with the rest looked up from reference TRBV9 and TRBJ2-5, is DSGVTQTPKHLITATGQRVTLRCSPRSGDLSVYWYQQSLDQGLQFLIQYYNGEERAKGNILERFSAQQFPDLHSELNLSSLELGDSALYFCASSVGQGQETQYFGPGTRLLVL.

This clonotype was found a few times. This chain joins TRBV20-1 and TRBJ2-5; 8 nucleotides line up with TRBD1. The CDR3 is 15 amino acids. The V gene's germline CDR1 is DFQATT and CDR2 SNEGSKA (reference sequence). The V segment lost 4 bases and the J segment 2 bases; nucleotides outside the gene matches: 9. DNA for the CDR3: TGCAGTGCTAAGGTTCGGAACAGGGGGCAAGAGACCCAGTACTTC. Its translation is CSAKVRNRGQETQYF.

The rearrangement uses TRBV25-1 and TRBJ2-7; D is undetermined. The CDR3 contains 14 residues. V was trimmed by 1 base and J by 4 bases, leaving 11 bases between them. Germline V gives CDR1 MGHDK, CDR2 SYGVNS. The CDR3 DNA follows: TGTGCCAGCAGTGAATTTAAGGGATCGTACGAGCAGTACTTC. It translates to CASSEFKGSYEQYF.

This clonotype has a handful of counts. The rearrangement joins TRBV7-9 to TRBJ1-2; D remains ambiguous. CDR1 SEHNR and CDR2 FQNEAQ come from the germline V gene (reference sequence). This CDR3 has 10 amino acids. Trimming removed 3 bases at V and 8 bases at J, with 4 bases between. Written as DNA, the CDR3 is TGTGCCAGCAGCTTGGAAGGCTACACCTTC. The encoded protein is CASSLEGYTF.

This clonotype was picked up many times. This chain joins TRBV12-3 or TRBV12-4 and TRBJ2-1; maybe TRBD2 (6 bases). V was pared by 5 bases and J by 12 bases, with 14 bases between. The CDR3 is 12 amino acids. The CDR3 region has the DNA TGTGCCAGCAGTGCGGGGCAGGGTGGGCAGTTCTTC. The encoded protein is CASSAGQGGQFF.

This clonotype occurred many times. This chain links TRBV28 with TRBJ1-2; D unresolved. The V gene lost 5 bases and the J gene lost 8 bases, with 15 bases spanning the gap. This CDR3 has 13 amino acids. Germline assignment: CDR1 MDHEN and CDR2 SYDVKM. In DNA form, the CDR3 reads TGTGCCAGCAGTGGCGACCGACGGGAGGGCTACACCTTC. It is translated as CASSGDRREGYTF.

At least ten counts were recorded for this clonotype. In nucleotides, the CDR3 is TGCAGTGCTAGAGTTCTCCCAGGGGGCTACGAGCAGTACTTC. Its protein product is CSARVLPGGYEQYF. This chain connects TRBV20-1 to TRBJ2-7, with TRBD1 matching over 7 bases. Germline V gene sequence: CDR1 DFQATT, CDR2 SNEGSKA (reference sequence). Trimming cost V 1 base and J 3 bases; bases outside gene matches: 6. The CDR3 spans 14 residues.

The chain is built from TRBV28 and TRBJ2-1, with D maybe TRBD1 (5 bases). Trimming stripped 2 bases from V and 7 bases from J, with 21 bases between. CDR3 length: 17 residues. Per the germline V gene, CDR1 is MDHEN and CDR2 is SYDVKM. This CDR3 is CASSLRVWVPSGNEQFF. DNA of the CDR3: TGTGCCAGCAGTTTAAGGGTCTGGGTCCCTTCAGGGAATGAGCAGTTCTTC.

This clonotype was found a few times. This chain connects TRBV27 to TRBJ1-2; D remains unclear. V shed 2 bases and J shed 0 bases, with 4 bases lying between them. Germline CDR1 is MNHEY and CDR2 is SMNVEV (reference sequence). This CDR3 is built from 13 residues. The CDR3 DNA reads as TGTGCCAGCAGTTTAGCGTCTAACTATGGCTACACCTTC. Encoded protein: CASSLASNYGYTF.

This clonotype occurred many times. The V and J genes are TRBV28 and TRBJ1-2; D possibly corresponds to TRBD1 (6 bases). Germline V gene lookup returns CDR1 MDHEN and CDR2 SYDVKM. CDR3 size: 15 residues. The V end was cut by 6 bases, the J end by 8 bases, with 22 bases between. CDR3: CASSSRGGVLGGYTF. CDR3 DNA sequence: TGTGCCAGCAGCTCGAGGGGGGGCGTTTTGGGCGGCTACACCTTC.

There are a few counts of this clonotype. This chain uses TRBV20-1 with TRBJ2-3; 10 bases match TRBD2. The CDR3 totals 15 residues. The V gene end was trimmed by 0 bases and the J gene end by 3 bases; junction bases not matched to a gene: 3. The germline gives CDR1 DFQATT, CDR2 SNEGSKA (reference sequence). CDR3 residues: CSARDPLAGTDTQYF. CDR3 in DNA: TGCAGTGCTAGAGATCCACTAGCGGGGACAGATACGCAGTATTTT.